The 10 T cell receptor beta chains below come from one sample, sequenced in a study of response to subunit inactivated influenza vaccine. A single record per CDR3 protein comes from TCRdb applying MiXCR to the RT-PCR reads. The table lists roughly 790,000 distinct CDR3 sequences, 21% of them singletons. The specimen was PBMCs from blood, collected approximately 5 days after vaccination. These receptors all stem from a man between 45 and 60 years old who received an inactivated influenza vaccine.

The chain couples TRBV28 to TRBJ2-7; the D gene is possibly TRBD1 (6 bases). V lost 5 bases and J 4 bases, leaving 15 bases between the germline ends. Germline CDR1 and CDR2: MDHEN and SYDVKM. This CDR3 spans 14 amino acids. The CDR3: CASSPGQAPYEQYF. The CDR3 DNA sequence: TGTGCCAGCAGTCCGGGACAAGCCCCTTACGAGCAGTACTTC.

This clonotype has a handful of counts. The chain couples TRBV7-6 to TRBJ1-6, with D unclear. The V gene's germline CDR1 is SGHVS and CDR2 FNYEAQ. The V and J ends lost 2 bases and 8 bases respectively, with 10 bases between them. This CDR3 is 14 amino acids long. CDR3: CASSLSAGDSPLHF. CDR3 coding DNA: TGTGCCAGCAGCTTATCAGCCGGGGATTCACCCCTCCACTTT.

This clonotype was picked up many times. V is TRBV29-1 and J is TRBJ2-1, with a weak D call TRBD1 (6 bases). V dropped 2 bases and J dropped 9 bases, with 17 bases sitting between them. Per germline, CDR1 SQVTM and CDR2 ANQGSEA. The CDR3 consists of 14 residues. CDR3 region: CSVEKGQGWGEQFF. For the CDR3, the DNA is TGCAGCGTTGAAAAGGGGCAGGGGTGGGGTGAGCAGTTCTTC.

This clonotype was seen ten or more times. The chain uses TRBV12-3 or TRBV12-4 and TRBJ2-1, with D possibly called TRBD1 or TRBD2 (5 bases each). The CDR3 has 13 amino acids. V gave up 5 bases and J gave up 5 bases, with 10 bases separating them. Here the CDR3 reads CASSAGTNNEQFF. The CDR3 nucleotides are TGTGCCAGCAGTGCCGGGACGAACAATGAGCAGTTCTTC.

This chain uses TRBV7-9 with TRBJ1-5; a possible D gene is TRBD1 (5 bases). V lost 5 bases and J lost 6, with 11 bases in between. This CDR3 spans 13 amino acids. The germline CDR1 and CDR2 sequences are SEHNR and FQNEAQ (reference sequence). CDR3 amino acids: CASSPNRLQPQHF. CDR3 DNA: TGTGCCAGCAGCCCCAACAGGCTTCAGCCCCAGCATTTT.

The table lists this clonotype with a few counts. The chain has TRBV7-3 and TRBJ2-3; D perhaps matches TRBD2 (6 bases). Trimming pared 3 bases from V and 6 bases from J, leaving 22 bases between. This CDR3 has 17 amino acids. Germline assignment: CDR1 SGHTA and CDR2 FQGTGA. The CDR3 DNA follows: TGTGCCAGCAGCTTTGGGGGGTCCCACCGTTACACGGATACGCAGTATTTT. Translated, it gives CASSFGGSHRYTDTQYF.

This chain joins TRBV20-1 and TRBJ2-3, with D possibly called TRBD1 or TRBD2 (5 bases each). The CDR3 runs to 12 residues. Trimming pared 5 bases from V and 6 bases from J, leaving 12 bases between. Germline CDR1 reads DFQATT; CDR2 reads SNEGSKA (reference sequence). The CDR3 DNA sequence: TGCAGTGCTCCCCAGGGAGTTGATACGCAGTATTTT. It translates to CSAPQGVDTQYF.

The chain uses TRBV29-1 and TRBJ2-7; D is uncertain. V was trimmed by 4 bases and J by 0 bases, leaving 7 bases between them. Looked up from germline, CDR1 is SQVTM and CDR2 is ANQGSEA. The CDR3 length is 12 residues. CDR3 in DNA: TGCAGCGTTGCGGGCATCTCCTACGAGCAGTACTTC. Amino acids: CSVAGISYEQYF.

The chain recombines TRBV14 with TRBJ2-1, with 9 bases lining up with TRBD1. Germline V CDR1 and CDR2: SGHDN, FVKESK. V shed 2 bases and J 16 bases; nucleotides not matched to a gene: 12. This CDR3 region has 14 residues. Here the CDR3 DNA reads TGTGCCAGCAGCCAAATCAGAGACAGGGGGGCTCACTTCTTC. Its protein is CASSQIRDRGAHFF. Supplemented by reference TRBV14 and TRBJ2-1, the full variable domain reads EAGVTQFPSHSVIEKGQTVTLRCDPISGHDNLYWYRRVMGKEIKFLLHFVKESKQDESGMPNNRFLAERTGGTYSTLKVQPAELEDSGVYFCASSQIRDRGAHFFGPGTRLTVL.

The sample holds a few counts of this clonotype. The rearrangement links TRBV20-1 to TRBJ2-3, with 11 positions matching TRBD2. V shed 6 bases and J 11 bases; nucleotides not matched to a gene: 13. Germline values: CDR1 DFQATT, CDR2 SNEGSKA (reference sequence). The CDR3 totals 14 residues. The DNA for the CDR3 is TGCAGTGCGGATAGCGGGGGGGCTATGAAGGAGCAGTATTTT. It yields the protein CSADSGGAMKEQYF.